The T cell receptor (beta chain) under discussion was sequenced for a study of CD8+CD57+ T cells in acquired aplastic anemia. Overall study context: The study obtained an average of roughly 3 ug of DNA from sorted CD4+ and CD8+ cells.

This clonotype was observed many times. The CDR3 length is 15 residues. Germline V gene data show CDR1 as SGHVS and CDR2 as FNYEAQ. The ends were cut back, 3 bases at V and 5 bases at J, with 16 bases in the middle. Template material for TCR beta VDJ and CDR3 profiling consisted of genomic DNA. MiXCR, applied by TCRdb to the reads, yields one record per CDR3 protein. Here the sample spans around 170,000 distinct CDR3 sequences, approximately 49% being singletons. The specimen was sorted CD4+, CD8+, or CD8+CD57+ T cells (not recorded which) from PBMCs. This receptor was obtained from a human donor in good health. The chain uses TRBV7-6 and TRBJ1-1; D is possibly TRBD1 (6 bases). The DNA of the CDR3 is TGTGCCAGCAGCTTCTCGAGTCAGGGGTTGACTGAAGCTTTCTTT. Translated: CASSFSSQGLTEAFF.